The next 18 T cell receptor beta chains were all read from a single sample in a study of cytomegalovirus exposure and HLA in healthy donors. Vbeta (60) and Jbeta (13) primers were used in the PCR. This table comes from immunoSEQ multiplex PCR, and its TCRdb copy is limited to in-frame clones, with some not included. The table shows about 93,000 clones, with around three quarters occurring only once. Sequencing was done on a sample of PBMCs. These TCRs come from a young man in good health and CMV-seronegative.

J is TRBJ2-7 and V is TRBV7-8, with a tentative D call TRBD1 (6 bases). CDR1 is SGHVS and CDR2 is FQNEAQ in the germline V gene. The CDR3 extends over 11 amino acids. Trimming stripped 11 bases from V and 1 base from J, with 9 bases between. The CDR3 region is CASTGSYEQYF. DNA of the CDR3: TGTGCCTCGACAGGATCCTACGAGCAGTACTTC.

V usage is TRBV5-4 and J usage is TRBJ1-1, with D uncertain. V was pared by 4 bases and J by 4 bases, with 8 bases between. The CDR3 has 12 amino acids. The germline V gene encodes CDR1 SGHNT and CDR2 YYREEE (reference sequence). DNA of the CDR3: TGTGCCAGCAGCCCGGGTCCCACTGAAGCTTTCTTT. Its protein product is CASSPGPTEAFF.

The sample holds one count of this clone. V usage is TRBV5-4 and J usage is TRBJ1-6; the D gene is possibly TRBD1 (6 bases). The CDR3 is 14 residues long. Germline-derived CDR1 and CDR2 are SGHNT and YYREEE (reference sequence). V shed 5 bases and J shed 7 bases, with 13 bases lying between them. CDR3 in amino acids: CASREGGENSPLHF. Here the CDR3 DNA reads TGTGCCAGCAGAGAAGGGGGAGAAAATTCACCCCTCCACTTT.

The chain carries TRBV4-1 and TRBJ2-3; 11 positions agree with TRBD2. J was trimmed by 3 bases and V by 2 bases; bases with no gene match: 10. The CDR3 length is 18 residues. The germline gives CDR1 MGHRA, CDR2 YSYEKL. CDR3 sequence: CASSQLLAGGPRTDTQYF. The CDR3 DNA is TGCGCCAGCAGCCAACTTTTAGCGGGGGGGCCGAGGACAGATACGCAGTATTTT.

The V gene is TRBV2, the J gene TRBJ1-6; TRBD1 aligns across 7 bases. The CDR3 totals 14 residues. J was trimmed by 6 bases and V by 4 bases; bases with no gene match: 3. Germline CDR1 and CDR2: SNHLY and FYNNEI. For the CDR3, the DNA is TGTGCCAGCAGTGTGGCAGGGGGTAATTCACCCCTCCACTTT. Protein sequence: CASSVAGGNSPLHF.

V gene TRBV10-3 combines with J gene TRBJ2-5; TRBD2 aligns across 13 bases. V lost 10 bases and J lost 2; bases outside the gene matches: 4. CDR3 length: 14 amino acids. Germline CDR1 ENHRY, CDR2 SYGVKD. CDR3: CATRLAGGQETQYF. DNA for the CDR3: TGTGCCACTAGACTAGCGGGAGGACAAGAGACCCAGTACTTC.

The V and J genes are TRBV7-6 and TRBJ2-2; weak D call: TRBD1 (6 bases). V was cut by 5 bases and J by 1 base, with 11 bases left in between. The CDR3 loop spans 15 amino acids. Germline-derived CDR1 and CDR2 are SGHVS and FNYEAQ. This CDR3 reads CASSHPGQNTGELFF. CDR3 in DNA: TGTGCCAGCAGCCACCCGGGACAGAACACCGGGGAGCTGTTTTTT.

This clone has only a few counts. The V call is TRBV2, the J call TRBJ2-1; 14 bases are shared with TRBD2. Germline lookup yields CDR1 SNHLY and CDR2 FYNNEI. The CDR3 runs 18 residues. Trimming at V came to 8 bases and at J to 2 bases, leaving 11 bases not matched to a gene. CDR3 nucleotides: TGTGCCAGCGTTTGGAGACTAGCGGGAGGGCCCACCTACAATGAGCAGTTCTTC. Amino acids: CASVWRLAGGPTYNEQFF.

The V gene is TRBV6-5, the J gene TRBJ1-2; D possibly corresponds to TRBD1 (6 bases). V was cut by 4 bases and J by 3 bases, with 9 bases left in between. The CDR3 totals 13 residues. The germline V gene has CDR1 MNHEY and CDR2 SVGAGI. CDR3 residues: CASSSGQYYGYTF. Written as DNA, the CDR3 is TGTGCCAGCAGTTCTGGACAGTACTATGGCTACACCTTC.

V usage is TRBV7-2 and J usage is TRBJ2-5; 8 bases match TRBD1. V gave up 4 bases and J gave up 6 bases; unmatched junction bases: 10. The CDR3 is made up of 15 amino acids. CDR1 and CDR2 from the germline V gene are SGHTA and FQGNSA. The CDR3 DNA is TGTGCCAGCAGCTGGGGACAGGCGGGTAGGCAGACCCAGTACTTC. It codes for CASSWGQAGRQTQYF.

Only a few counts were recorded for this clone. The chain combines TRBV7-9 with TRBJ1-1; D is possibly TRBD1 (5 bases). The germline V and J ends were trimmed by 7 bases and 5 bases, with 8 bases remaining between them. CDR1 is SEHNR and CDR2 is FQNEAQ in the germline V gene (reference sequence). The CDR3 is 11 amino acids. The CDR3 here is CASIRVTEAFF. The CDR3 bases are TGTGCCAGCATCAGGGTAACTGAAGCTTTCTTT.

V gene TRBV10-1 combines with J gene TRBJ2-3, with a tentative D call TRBD2 (5 bases). This CDR3 comprises 13 residues. V was trimmed by 4 bases and J by 5 bases, leaving 10 bases between them. Germline lookup yields CDR1 WNHNN and CDR2 SYGVQD (reference sequence). Written as DNA, the CDR3 is TGCGCCAGCAGTGTAGGAGGCCGAGATACGCAGTATTTT. Translating gives CASSVGGRDTQYF.

A few counts support this clone. CDR3 in amino acids: CASSRDHRRGAGELFF. CDR3 in DNA: TGCGCCAGCAGCCGAGACCATCGCAGAGGTGCCGGGGAGCTGTTTTTT. This chain joins TRBV4-1 and TRBJ2-2; D is uncertain. The CDR3 consists of 16 residues. V lost 4 bases and J 6 bases, leaving 18 bases between the germline ends. CDR1 MGHRA and CDR2 YSYEKL come from the germline V gene.

The chain combines TRBV5-1 with TRBJ1-1; a weak D match, TRBD1 (6 bases). Per germline, CDR1 SGHRS and CDR2 YFSETQ. The V and J ends lost 6 bases and 2 bases respectively, with 14 bases between them. CDR3 length: 14 amino acids. Written as DNA, the CDR3 is TGCGCCAGCACGAGGGGACAACCTAACACTGAAGCTTTCTTT. Its protein product is CASTRGQPNTEAFF.

The chain's CDR3 is CASSDWTGGQPQHF. In DNA, the CDR3 is TGTGCCAGCAGTGACTGGACAGGTGGGCAGCCCCAGCATTTT. The V call is TRBV2, the J call TRBJ1-5, with 7 positions matching TRBD1. V lost 3 bases, J lost 7 bases, and 6 bases stayed unmatched. Germline V gene lookup returns CDR1 SNHLY and CDR2 FYNNEI. The CDR3 sequence is 14 residues long. Full variable domain (rest looked up from reference TRBV2 and TRBJ1-5): EPEVTQTPSHQVTQMGQEVILRCVPISNHLYFYWYRQILGQKVEFLVSFYNNEISEKSEIFDDQFSVERPDGSNFTLKIRSTKLEDSAMYFCASSDWTGGQPQHFGDGTRLSIL.

The V call is TRBV4-3, the J call TRBJ2-1; 9 bases map to TRBD2. V trimming: 1 base; J trimming: 8 bases; junction bases outside the gene matches: 12. CDR3 length: 17 residues. CDR1 and CDR2 from the germline V gene are LGHNA and YSLEER. The CDR3 sequence is CASSQVNVLAGRDEQFF. The CDR3 bases are TGCGCCAGCAGCCAAGTAAATGTGCTAGCGGGGAGGGATGAGCAGTTCTTC.

The J gene is TRBJ1-1, the V gene TRBV4-3; 7 bases match TRBD1. V lost 5 bases and J lost 4; bases outside the gene matches: 13. This CDR3 has 16 amino acids. The germline CDR1 and CDR2 sequences are LGHNA and YSLEER. In DNA, the CDR3 is TGCGCCAGCAGCTGGACGGGACAGAGGGTTACCACTGAAGCTTTCTTT. Protein sequence: CASSWTGQRVTTEAFF.

CDR3 in amino acids: CASSLELGRGSGANVLTF. The DNA of the CDR3 is TGTGCCAGCAGCTTAGAGTTGGGCAGGGGATCTGGGGCCAACGTCCTGACTTTC. V and J are TRBV11-2 and TRBJ2-6; maybe TRBD1 (6 bases). The CDR3 has 18 residues. V was shortened by 0 bases and J by 1 base, with 13 bases between the two germline ends. From germline, CDR1 is SGHAT and CDR2 FQNNGV.